These T cell receptor beta chains were read from a single sample in a study of shared clonotypes between healthy human individuals. Assay used: immunoSEQ multiplex PCR; TCRdb lists only in-frame clones, some missing. The table has about 980,000 clones, less than 85% seen once. The sample consisted of memory CD4+ T cells sorted from blood. All receptors derive from a man aged 18-30 years in good health. The CDR3 runs from the conserved cysteine through the conserved F or W. A D gene is named only where the DNA matches it firmly. Not every row has a clone size; where given, it reads once, few, many or a size class.

v_call	cdr3_length	clone_size	d_call	j_call	cdr3_nt	cdr3_aa
TRBV6-1	15	NA	TRBD1	TRBJ1-5	TGTGCCAGCAGCCTTGGGACAGGGGGCGGTCAGCCCCAGCATTTT	CASSLGTGGGQPQHF
TRBV5-1	16	NA	NA	TRBJ2-5	TGCGCCAGCAGCTTGGCTCCGCTAACGGTCCAAGAGACCCAGTACTTC	CASSLAPLTVQETQYF
TRBV4-3	13	NA	TRBD2	TRBJ2-1	TGCGCCAGCAGCCAAGCCCAGCGGGAAGAGATGCTCTTC	CASSQAQREEMLF
TRBV10-3	15	NA	TRBD1	TRBJ1-6	TGTGCCATCAGTGATGGACAGGGGAGAGATTCACCCCTCCACTTT	CAISDGQGRDSPLHF
TRBV7-2	15	once	TRBD2	TRBJ2-4	TGTGCCAGCAGCTTAAGTTTGAGCGGGAGAAACATTCAGTACTTC	CASSLSLSGRNIQYF
TRBV7-2	13	once	NA	TRBJ2-4	TGTGCCAGCAGCTCCGTAGGGGGGGAGCGGCAGTACTTC	CASSSVGGERQYF
TRBV5-1	15	NA	TRBD1	TRBJ2-7	TGCGCCAGCAGCTGGGGGACAGGGGGCTCCTACGAGCAGTACTTC	CASSWGTGGSYEQYF
TRBV9	14	NA	NA	TRBJ1-3	TGTGCCAGCAGCCCCAAAGTTCTGGGAAACACCATATATTTT	CASSPKVLGNTIYF
TRBV29-1	13	NA	NA	TRBJ2-3	TGCAGCGTTGAATATATCCGAGGAGATACGCAGTATTTT	CSVEYIRGDTQYF
TRBV16	13	NA	NA	TRBJ1-1	TGTGCCAGCAGCCAAAGGATGAACACTGAAGCTTTCTTT	CASSQRMNTEAFF
TRBV7-2	14	NA	TRBD1	TRBJ1-3	TGTGCCAGCAGCCCAGGGGGTCTACGGAACACCATATATTTT	CASSPGGLRNTIYF
TRBV6-1	14	NA	NA	TRBJ2-4	TGTGCCAGCAGTGAATTTCGGGGGGCCAACATTCAGTACTTC	CASSEFRGANIQYF
TRBV2	14	NA	TRBD1	TRBJ1-2	TGTGCCAGCAGTCGGGACAGCCTTAACTATGGCTACACCTTC	CASSRDSLNYGYTF
TRBV6-1	13	NA	NA	TRBJ1-2	TGTGCCAGCAGGAGAGGGGGGGCAGAGGGCTACACCTTC	CASRRGGAEGYTF
TRBV10-3	13	NA	NA	TRBJ2-1	TGTGCCATCATGGAGGGAGGATCATATGAGCAGTTCTTC	CAIMEGGSYEQFF
TRBV7-2	13	NA	NA	TRBJ1-5	TGTGCCAGCAGTTCCCGGGGAAACCAGCCCCAGCATTTT	CASSSRGNQPQHF
TRBV2	23	NA	TRBD1	TRBJ1-2	TGTGCCAGCGGTGACTATGAAGCCCCCCCCCAAGGGGGCGCGATTCGGTTAAACTATGGCTACACCTTC	CASGDYEAPPQGGAIRLNYGYTF
TRBV5-4	18	few	TRBD2	TRBJ2-7	TGTGCCAGCAGCGCAATAGCGGGAGGGCCCTCGTCCGATTACGAGCAGTACTTC	CASSAIAGGPSSDYEQYF
TRBV18	16	NA	NA	TRBJ2-3	TGTGCCAGCTCACTGAACCTCAACGTTCGCACAGATACGCAGTATTTT	CASSLNLNVRTDTQYF
TRBV4-3	15	NA	TRBD2	TRBJ2-3	TGCGCCAGCAGCCAAGTGGGCGGGAGCTCAGATACGCAGTATTTT	CASSQVGGSSDTQYF
TRBV7-9	15	NA	NA	TRBJ2-5	TGTGCCAGCAGCCGTACTACAGGGAACCAAGAGACCCAGTACTTC	CASSRTTGNQETQYF
TRBV10-3	14	NA	TRBD2	TRBJ2-7	TGTGCCATCAGTGACCGGGGGGGGACGGTCGAGCAGTACTTC	CAISDRGGTVEQYF
TRBV10-1	14	NA	NA	TRBJ2-7	TGCGCCAGCAGTGAGTCTCGGGGCCGTTCCGAGCAGTACTTC	CASSESRGRSEQYF
TRBV21-1	14	NA	NA	TRBJ1-2	TGTGCCAGCAGCGAAGAAATGGACTCTCGGGGCTACACCTTC	CASSEEMDSRGYTF
TRBV4-1	20	once	TRBD2	TRBJ2-1	TGCGCCAGCAGCCAAGATCTAGCGGGGGGCCATTTTGGCTCCTACAATGAGCAGTTCTTC	CASSQDLAGGHFGSYNEQFF